The present TCR beta chain was sequenced within a study of CD8+ T cells in alopecia areata. As the sequencing template, cDNA was produced by extracting RNA and reverse transcribing it. Produced via immunoSEQ multiplex PCR; TCRdb's table is partial and in-frame only. The sample contains about 140,000 clones, 45% to 60% of which appear only once. The ends were cut back, 8 bases at V and 5 bases at J, with 9 bases in the middle. CDR3 size: 12 residues. Per the germline V gene, CDR1 is MDHEN and CDR2 is SYDVKM. It was from alopecia areata patients that lesional scalp punch biopsies and peripheral blood were collected.

The chain couples TRBV28 to TRBJ2-2; D might be TRBD1 (6 bases). Sequenced material: CD4+ T cells sorted from blood, taken at week 0. The TCR originated in a human donor with alopecia areata. As DNA, the CDR3 is TGTGCCAGCGCACAGGGAACCGGGGAGCTGTTTTTT. It translates to CASAQGTGELFF.